This T cell receptor (beta chain) was recorded in a study of blood T cell repertoires in COVID-19. About the study: Specimens from acute and convalescent COVID-19 originated in the United States, Italy and Spain. The analysed material was cDNA or gDNA that came from T cells, B-cell-depleted T cells, or PBMCs.

The authors' processing: For nucleated cells, counts were estimated from reference gene primer amplification. TCRdb's table, derived via immunoSEQ multiplex PCR, lists solely in-frame clones and lacks some. The V and J calls and the clone size are those of that table, but D and trimming were determined from the DNA. The sample yields 230,000 or so clones, more than 85% seen once. Trimming pared 1 base from V and 2 bases from J, leaving 11 bases between. This CDR3 is built from 15 residues. CDR1 is MNHNS, CDR2 SASEGT, per germline. The rearrangement links TRBV6-1 to TRBJ1-1; TRBD1 might be the D (5 bases). This receptor was taken from a man aged 40-55 years with active or convalescent COVID-19. The sequencing sample was made of peripheral blood. The CDR3 region is CASSEVGGVNTEAFF. CDR3 coding DNA: TGTGCCAGCAGTGAAGTTGGAGGGGTTAACACTGAAGCTTTCTTT.